The 8 T cell receptor beta chains in this list originate from one sample, sequenced in a study of T cell responses to AZD1222 COVID-19 vaccine. The assay was immunoSEQ multiplex PCR, and TCRdb's table has in-frame clones only and misses some. Here the sample spans around 120,000 clones, more than 70% being singletons. The input for sequencing was peripheral blood, taken on day 0 of AZD1222 vaccination. The source of these receptors is an adult in good health.

The chain is built from TRBV9 and TRBJ1-1; D remains unclear. Trimming pared 0 bases from V and 1 base from J, leaving 7 bases between. This CDR3 comprises 14 residues. Germline V gene sequence: CDR1 SGDLS, CDR2 YYNGEE. CDR3 nucleotides: TGTGCCAGCAGCGTAGATGTTGGGAACACTGAAGCTTTCTTT. Amino acids: CASSVDVGNTEAFF.

In its sample, this clone was seen a few times. V is TRBV3-1 (or the pseudogene TRBV3-2) and J is TRBJ2-7; D is ambiguous. The CDR3 runs 11 residues. CDR1 LGHDT and CDR2 YNNKEL come from the germline V gene (reference sequence). Trimming removed 5 bases at V and 1 base at J, with 3 bases between. The DNA for the CDR3 is TGTGCCAGCAGCACATCCTACGAGCAGTACTTC. It encodes CASSTSYEQYF.

The V gene is TRBV7-2, the J gene TRBJ2-1; TRBD2 aligns across 12 bases. Germline V CDR1 and CDR2: SGHTA, FQGNSA. Losses at the gene ends were 3 bases for V and 4 bases for J; bases not matched to a gene: 7. The CDR3 is made up of 17 amino acids. The CDR3 region is CASSFHILAGGYNEQFF. The DNA for the CDR3 is TGTGCCAGCAGCTTCCACATCCTAGCGGGGGGGTACAATGAGCAGTTCTTC.

The V call is TRBV28, the J call TRBJ2-5, with 9 positions matching TRBD1. Germline loops: CDR1 MDHEN, CDR2 SYDVKM. Trimming removed 6 bases from V and 4 bases from J; junction bases left unmatched: 9. This CDR3 comprises 15 residues. In DNA form, the CDR3 reads TGTGCCAGCAGGGAGACAGGGGGAGGAGGAGAGACCCAGTACTTC. Residues: CASRETGGGGETQYF.

V gene TRBV6-4 combines with J gene TRBJ2-1; 10 positions agree with TRBD1. CDR1 is MRHNA and CDR2 is SNTAGT in the germline V gene. The CDR3 runs to 15 residues. Trimming cost V 6 bases and J 4 bases; bases outside gene matches: 6. CDR3 in DNA: TGTGCCAGCAGCCACGGGACAGGGGAATACAATGAGCAGTTCTTC. Residues: CASSHGTGEYNEQFF.

The rearrangement links TRBV2 to TRBJ2-7; a weak D match, TRBD1 (7 bases). The CDR3 covers 13 residues. Trimming stripped 6 bases from V and 4 bases from J, with 13 bases between. Germline V CDR1 and CDR2: SNHLY, FYNNEI. In nucleotides, the CDR3 is TGTGCCAGCAGCGCGGGACAGTTATACGAGCAGTACTTC. Translating gives CASSAGQLYEQYF.

This chain uses TRBV5-1 with TRBJ2-7, with D perhaps TRBD1 (5 bases). V shed 6 bases and J shed 4 bases, with 20 bases lying between them. This CDR3 is built from 15 residues. Per the germline V gene, CDR1 is SGHRS and CDR2 is YFSETQ. CDR3 DNA: TGCGCCAGCACCTCGTCTCTGGCAGGGCAATACGAGCAGTACTTC. Amino acid sequence: CASTSSLAGQYEQYF.

This clone came up once. This chain uses TRBV6-4 with TRBJ1-4, with 8 positions matching TRBD1. Germline assignment: CDR1 MRHNA and CDR2 SNTAGT. This CDR3 has 17 amino acids. V gave up 2 bases and J gave up 2 bases; unmatched junction bases: 7. The CDR3 loop is CASSDAGQGATNEKLFF. The CDR3 region has the DNA TGTGCCAGCAGTGACGCCGGGCAGGGGGCGACTAATGAAAAACTGTTTTTT.